This T cell receptor beta chain was sequenced during a study of STAT5B mutations in CD4+ large granular lymphocyte leukemia. Study results and limitations: Compared with healthy controls (2/35), patient top clones favored TRBV06 (8/27). Patient CD4-sorted repertoires stayed more clonal than healthy ones after leukemic-clone removal.

The CDR3 consists of 12 residues. Trimming took off 0 bases at V and 7 bases at J, with 6 bases between the two ends. Germline V lookup: CDR1 SGHNT, CDR2 YENEEA. Sequencing was at survey level. Libraries were prepared by immunoSEQ multiplex PCR; TCRdb keeps only in-frame clonotypes and omits some of them. The table lists 37,000 or so clones, approximately 80% of them singletons. This clone was picked up a small number of times. Its target is not known. The chain recombines TRBV11-3 with TRBJ1-2; D is ambiguous. The sequenced sample consisted of CD4+ T cells from blood buffy coats. The receptor was derived from a human donor in good health. The CDR3: CASSLDRVGYTF. CDR3 coding DNA: TGTGCCAGCAGCTTAGATCGAGTTGGCTACACCTTC. Complete variable domain (other parts from reference TRBV11-3 and TRBJ1-2): EAGVVQSPRYKIIEKKQPVAFWCNPISGHNTLYWYLQNLGQGPELLIRYENEEAVDDSQLPKDRFSAERLKGVDSTLKIQPAELGDSAVYLCASSLDRVGYTFGSGTRLTVV.